The present T cell receptor (beta chain) was sequenced within a study of cytomegalovirus exposure and HLA in healthy donors. General study points: Reportedly, HLA-A and HLA-B alleles of most subjects were accurately predicted from TCR beta.

The table lists this clone with a few counts. Its cognate antigen is unknown. Amplification used 60 Vbeta primers and 13 Jbeta primers. The assay was immunoSEQ multiplex PCR, and TCRdb's table has in-frame clones only and misses some. This sample has around 100,000 clones, with 67% found just once. This CDR3 has 15 amino acids. Trimming at V came to 5 bases and at J to 0 bases, leaving 3 bases not matched to a gene. The V gene's germline CDR1 is SNHLY and CDR2 FYNNEI. The gene calls are TRBV2 and TRBJ2-1; 8 bases match TRBD1. The material sequenced was PBMCs. This receptor was obtained from a man between 18 and 35 years old in good health and CMV-seropositive. DNA of the CDR3: TGTGCCAGCAGTTGGGACAGGACCTCCTACAATGAGCAGTTCTTC. Its protein is CASSWDRTSYNEQFF.